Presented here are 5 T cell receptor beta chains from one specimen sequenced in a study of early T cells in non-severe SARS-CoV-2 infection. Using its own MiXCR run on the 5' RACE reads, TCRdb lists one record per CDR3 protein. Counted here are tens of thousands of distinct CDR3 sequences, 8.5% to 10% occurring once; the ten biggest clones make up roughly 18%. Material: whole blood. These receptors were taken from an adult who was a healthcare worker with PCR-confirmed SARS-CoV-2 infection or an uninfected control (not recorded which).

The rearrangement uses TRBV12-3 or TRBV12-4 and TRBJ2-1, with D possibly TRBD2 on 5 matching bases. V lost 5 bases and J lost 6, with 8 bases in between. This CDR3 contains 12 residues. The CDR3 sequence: CASSDYGNEQFF. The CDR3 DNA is TGTGCCAGCAGTGACTACGGCAATGAGCAGTTCTTC.

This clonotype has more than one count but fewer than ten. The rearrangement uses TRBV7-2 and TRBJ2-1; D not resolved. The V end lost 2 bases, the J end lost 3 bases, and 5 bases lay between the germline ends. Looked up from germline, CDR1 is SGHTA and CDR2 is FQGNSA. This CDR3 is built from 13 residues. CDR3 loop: CASSLPVYNEQFF. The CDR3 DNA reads TGTGCCAGCAGCTTACCCGTCTACAATGAGCAGTTCTTC.

CDR3 nucleotide sequence: TGTGCCAGCAGTTCCGGGACAGCTAACTATGGCTACACCTTC. Translating it yields CASSSGTANYGYTF. The rearrangement uses TRBV28 and TRBJ1-2; 7 bases align to TRBD1. This CDR3 spans 14 amino acids. In germline, CDR1 is MDHEN, CDR2 SYDVKM. J lost 0 bases, V lost 4 bases, and 2 bases had no gene match.

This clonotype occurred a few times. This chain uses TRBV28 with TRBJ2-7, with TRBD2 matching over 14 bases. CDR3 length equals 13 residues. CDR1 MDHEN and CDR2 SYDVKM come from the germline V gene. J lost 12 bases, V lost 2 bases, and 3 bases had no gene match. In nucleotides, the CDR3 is TGTGCCAGCAGTTTAGGGACTAGCGGGAGATTGTACTTC. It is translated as CASSLGTSGRLYF.

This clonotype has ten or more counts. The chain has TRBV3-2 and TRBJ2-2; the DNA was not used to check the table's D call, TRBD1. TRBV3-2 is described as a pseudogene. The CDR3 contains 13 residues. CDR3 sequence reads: CASRGGDTGELFF. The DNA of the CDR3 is TGTGCCAGCCGCGGGGGAGATACCGGGGAGCTGTTTTTT.